The T cell receptor beta chain under discussion was sequenced for a study of cytomegalovirus exposure and HLA in healthy donors. Broader study findings: Per a prior analysis, the majority of TCR beta V segments were productive roughly 87% or roughly 30% of the time. Researchers reported in a later analysis that a missense DCLRE1C variant was tied to TCR beta V- and J-gene trimming. It was approximately 150 TCR beta chains that were listed as cytomegalovirus-associated.

This PCR relied on a set of 60 Vbeta primers and 13 Jbeta primers. Sequencing used immunoSEQ multiplex PCR; TCRdb keeps in-frame clones, though not all of them. Listed are about 170,000 clones; about 0.8% falls within the top ten. Donors were ostensibly healthy at sampling, although undocumented immune exposures were probable. Germline V lookup: CDR1 SGHNT, CDR2 YYREEE (reference sequence). This CDR3 region has 17 residues. The V and J ends lost 0 bases and 4 bases, in that order; junction bases with no gene match: 6. A word on this clone: Its antigen remains unknown.

This TCR came from a young woman in good health and CMV-seropositive. Sequencing was done on a sample of PBMCs. The V and J genes are TRBV5-4 and TRBJ2-1; 11 bases are shared with TRBD2. This chain's CDR3 is CASSLDGLAGGYNEQFF. Here the CDR3 DNA reads TGTGCCAGCAGCTTGGATGGGTTAGCGGGGGGGTACAATGAGCAGTTCTTC.